These 6 T cell receptor beta chains came from one sample sequenced in a study of cytomegalovirus exposure and HLA in healthy donors. PCR was performed using 60 Vbeta and 13 Jbeta primers. Sequencing was performed with immunoSEQ multiplex PCR; in TCRdb, only in-frame clones are kept and a portion is missing. The repertoire includes 150,000 or so clones, under 85% of them detected once, and 3.5% to 5% sits in the top ten. Sample: PBMCs. Receptors were obtained from a man in his fifties or sixties in good health and CMV-seropositive.

Note on this clone: An end of the junction does not agree with germline; a read error may underlie this. This chain uses TRBV30 with TRBJ2-1, with TRBD2 identical over 8 bases. Germline loops: CDR1 GTSNPN, CDR2 SVGIG (reference sequence). This CDR3 is 14 amino acids long. Written as DNA, the CDR3 is TGTGCCAGGAGCGGGGGACTAGGGCCGGGTGAGCAGTTCTTC. Translation: CARSGGLGPGEQFF.

The V and J genes are TRBV2 and TRBJ2-1; TRBD1 matches at 11 bases. The V segment lost 4 bases and the J segment 7 bases; nucleotides outside the gene matches: 3. Per the germline V gene, CDR1 is SNHLY and CDR2 is FYNNEI. This CDR3 has 14 residues. CDR3: CASSVDRGLNEQFF. The CDR3 nucleotides read TGTGCCAGCAGTGTGGACAGGGGGCTTAATGAGCAGTTCTTC. The variable domain in full, with the rest retrieved from reference TRBV2 and TRBJ2-1, is EPEVTQTPSHQVTQMGQEVILRCVPISNHLYFYWYRQILGQKVEFLVSFYNNEISEKSEIFDDQFSVERPDGSNFTLKIRSTKLEDSAMYFCASSVDRGLNEQFFGPGTRLTVL.

The CDR3 nucleotides read TGTGCCAGCAGCGTAGTTGGCGGGAACTACAATGAGCAGTTCTTC. Translated, it gives CASSVVGGNYNEQFF. This sequence joins TRBV9 and TRBJ2-1; a weak D match, TRBD2 (6 bases). V lost 0 bases and J lost 3, with 10 bases in between. This CDR3 region has 15 residues. Germline CDR1 SGDLS, CDR2 YYNGEE.

The V and J genes are TRBV7-8 and TRBJ1-5; no definite D call. Germline V gene lookup returns CDR1 SGHVS and CDR2 FQNEAQ. Trimming took 1 base from V and 0 from J, leaving 10 bases between them. The CDR3 extends over 16 amino acids. CDR3 amino acids: CASSLGVKASNQPQHF. In nucleotides, the CDR3 is TGTGCCAGCAGCTTAGGTGTTAAAGCTAGCAATCAGCCCCAGCATTTT.

The chain employs TRBV30 and TRBJ2-3; 7 nucleotides line up with TRBD2. This CDR3 region has 15 residues. Germline V CDR1 and CDR2: GTSNPN, SVGIG (reference sequence). The V segment lost 3 bases and the J segment 8 bases; nucleotides outside the gene matches: 14. CDR3 amino acids: CAWRYEAGLAGTQYF. For the CDR3, the DNA is TGTGCCTGGAGGTACGAAGCGGGGCTCGCAGGTACGCAGTATTTT. The full variable domain, completed using reference TRBV30 and TRBJ2-3, is SQTIHQWPATLVQPVGSPLSLECTVEGTSNPNLYWYRQAAGRGLQLLFYSVGIGQISSEVPQNLSASRPQDRQFILSSKKLLLSDSGFYLCAWRYEAGLAGTQYFGPGTRLTVL.

The rearrangement links TRBV4-1 to TRBJ2-7; 10 positions agree with TRBD2. The V segment lost 0 bases and the J segment 4 bases; nucleotides outside the gene matches: 3. Germline CDR1 is MGHRA and CDR2 is YSYEKL. CDR3 length equals 15 residues. The CDR3 nucleotides are TGCGCCAGCAGCCAAGATCAACTAGCGGGATACGAGCAGTACTTC. This sequence encodes CASSQDQLAGYEQYF.